Following are 16 T cell receptor beta chains from one sample sequenced in a study of T-cell reconstitution after alpha-beta-depleted transplantation in children. A library of TCRbeta sequences, prepared with unique molecular identifiers, was generated. TCRdb called the PCR reads again in MiXCR, with one record for every CDR3 protein. Seen here are a few hundred thousand distinct CDR3 sequences, 11% observed once, and the top ten hold roughly 6%. The material was PBMCs from the stem cell graft donor, obtained from the stem cell graft. These receptors all come from a human donor who donated a stem cell graft to a child with acute myeloid leukemia.

This clonotype was observed a handful of times. This chain links TRBV7-6 with TRBJ1-5; no clear D gene. Germline V gives CDR1 SGHVS, CDR2 FNYEAQ. Trimming stripped 0 bases from V and 5 bases from J, with 14 bases between. The length of the CDR3 is 16 residues. The CDR3 sequence is CASSLAAGPGDQPQHF. The CDR3 bases are TGTGCCAGCAGCTTAGCTGCCGGGCCCGGGGATCAGCCCCAGCATTTT.

The gene calls are TRBV30 and TRBJ1-3, with a tentative D call TRBD1 (5 bases). Trimming removed 1 base at V and 0 bases at J, with 16 bases between. This CDR3 contains 17 residues. Germline CDR1 and CDR2: GTSNPN and SVGIG (reference sequence). This chain's CDR3 is CAWSGGVMLSSGNTIYF. The CDR3 DNA follows: TGTGCCTGGAGTGGGGGCGTAATGCTCAGCTCTGGAAACACCATATATTTT.

This clonotype occurred a few times. The chain employs TRBV12-3 or TRBV12-4 and TRBJ1-2, with D unresolved. Trimming took 1 base from V and 4 from J, leaving 10 bases between them. The CDR3 has 14 residues. This CDR3 is CASSLVQLSYGYTF. CDR3 nucleotides: TGTGCCAGCAGTTTAGTACAGCTTTCCTATGGCTACACCTTC.

In nucleotides, the CDR3 is TGTGCCAGCAGTGAAAATCAGGGGCTCTCTGGAAACACCATATATTTT. This sequence encodes CASSENQGLSGNTIYF. This chain connects TRBV6-1 to TRBJ1-3; TRBD1 might be the D (6 bases). Trimming cost V 2 bases and J 0 bases, with 11 bases left between them. The CDR3 spans 16 residues. CDR1 and CDR2 from the germline V gene are MNHNS and SASEGT.

This clonotype was seen a few times. The chain is built from TRBV7-8 and TRBJ2-1, with 9 nucleotides matching TRBD1. Germline CDR1 SGHVS, CDR2 FQNEAQ. With V trimmed by 4 bases and J by 5 bases, 6 bases remained unmatched. The CDR3 contains 15 residues. CDR3 DNA sequence: TGTGCCAGCAGCTCCGCGGGACAGGGCCACAATGAGCAGTTCTTC. It encodes CASSSAGQGHNEQFF.

The rearrangement joins TRBV5-1 to TRBJ2-1; D is unresolved. The CDR3 is 21 amino acids. V lost 0 bases and J 3 bases, leaving 28 bases between the germline ends. Per germline, CDR1 SGHRS and CDR2 YFSETQ. The CDR3: CASSLGSLSQTWSFYYNEQFF. CDR3 in DNA: TGCGCCAGCAGCTTGGGAAGTCTCTCCCAAACGTGGTCCTTTTACTACAATGAGCAGTTCTTC.

The V and J genes are TRBV20-1 and TRBJ2-1; D is perhaps TRBD1 (7 bases). Trimming removed 6 bases from V and 5 bases from J, with 17 bases in between. CDR1 is DFQATT and CDR2 is SNEGSKA in the germline V gene (reference sequence). The CDR3 is 14 residues long. The CDR3: CSATGTQGDNEQFF. CDR3 coding DNA: TGCAGTGCGACCGGGACTCAGGGGGACAATGAGCAGTTCTTC.

There are a few counts of this clonotype. The junction does not match germline at one end; this may be a read error. The J gene is TRBJ2-3, the V gene TRBV7-6; 7 bases agree with TRBD2. Germline V lookup: CDR1 SGHVS, CDR2 FNYEAQ. The CDR3 consists of 23 residues. The CDR3 bases are TGTGCTAGCAGCTTAGACGTGGCGGCGGGGGAGAATCAGGACTATACTGCGGCAGATACGCAGTATTTT. The encoded protein is CASSLDVAAGENQDYTAADTQYF. Combining the CDR3 with reference TRBV7-6 and TRBJ2-3 gives the whole variable domain GAGVSQSPRYKVTKRGQDVALRCDPISGHVSLYWYRQALGQGPEFLTYFNYEAQQDKSGLPNDRFSAERPEGSISTLTIQRTEQRDSAMYRCASSLDVAAGENQDYTAADTQYFGPGTRLTVL.

The chain employs TRBV6-5 and TRBJ1-1; D is unresolved. Trimming removed 4 bases at V and 11 bases at J, with 14 bases between. In germline, CDR1 is MNHEY, CDR2 SVGAGI. This CDR3 spans 12 amino acids. CDR3 sequence: CASSSPPEGAFF. The CDR3 DNA sequence: TGTGCCAGCAGTTCCCCCCCCGAAGGGGCTTTCTTT.

This clonotype was seen only a few times. This chain joins TRBV20-1 and TRBJ2-1; 7 positions agree with TRBD2. The CDR3 runs 14 residues. Germline V gene data show CDR1 as DFQATT and CDR2 as SNEGSKA (reference sequence). V dropped 6 bases and J dropped 4; count of bases not matched to a gene: 9. The CDR3 protein is CSASSGIDYNEQFF. CDR3 in DNA: TGCAGTGCATCTAGCGGAATCGATTACAATGAGCAGTTCTTC.

The chain uses TRBV9 and TRBJ2-1, with D uncertain. CDR1 and CDR2 (germline): SGDLS, YYNGEE. The CDR3 is 14 residues long. V shed 0 bases and J shed 8 bases, with 12 bases lying between them. CDR3 DNA: TGTGCCAGCAGCGTAGACCCTAGAGTGGATGAGCAGTTCTTC. It is translated as CASSVDPRVDEQFF. Using reference TRBV9 and TRBJ2-1 for the parts outside the CDR3, the full variable domain is DSGVTQTPKHLITATGQRVTLRCSPRSGDLSVYWYQQSLDQGLQFLIQYYNGEERAKGNILERFSAQQFPDLHSELNLSSLELGDSALYFCASSVDPRVDEQFFGPGTRLTVL.

This clonotype was picked up many times. The CDR3 DNA sequence: TGCGCCAGCAGCCAGGAACTAGCGACTAGCTCCTACAATGAGCAGTTCTTC. Translation gives CASSQELATSSYNEQFF. The chain uses TRBV4-3 and TRBJ2-1; TRBD2 agrees at 7 bases. The CDR3 runs 17 residues. Trimming cost V 3 bases and J 0 bases; bases outside gene matches: 8. CDR1 LGHNA and CDR2 YSLEER come from the germline V gene.

This clonotype was counted between two and nine times. CDR3: CSAQNRGQNQPQHF. For the CDR3, the DNA is TGCAGTGCACAAAACAGGGGGCAGAATCAGCCCCAGCATTTT. The chain links TRBV20-1 to TRBJ1-5; TRBD1 aligns across 9 bases. Germline V gene lookup returns CDR1 DFQATT and CDR2 SNEGSKA (reference sequence). This CDR3 has 14 residues. With 6 bases clipped from V and 4 bases from J, the junction kept 7 bases outside the gene matches.

This clonotype was counted a few times. This chain connects TRBV28 to TRBJ2-3, with D possibly matching TRBD1 (5 bases). This CDR3 comprises 18 residues. V lost 1 base and J 3 bases, leaving 20 bases between the germline ends. CDR1 is MDHEN, CDR2 SYDVKM, per germline. The CDR3 bases are TGTGCCAGCAGTTTATATTGGGCAGGGAAGGGTGAGACAGATACGCAGTATTTT. This sequence encodes CASSLYWAGKGETDTQYF.

This chain joins TRBV7-2 and TRBJ2-1, with D unclear. V lost 3 bases and J 8 bases, leaving 14 bases between the germline ends. The CDR3 totals 14 residues. CDR1 and CDR2 (germline): SGHTA, FQGNSA. The CDR3 region has the DNA TGTGCCAGCAGCTTTCGCGTAGGGATCGATGAGCAGTTCTTC. This encodes CASSFRVGIDEQFF.

This clonotype appeared a few times. V usage is TRBV6-5 and J usage is TRBJ2-3, with D perhaps matching TRBD1 (5 bases). Germline V lookup: CDR1 MNHEY, CDR2 SVGAGI. The CDR3 has 14 amino acids. V lost 3 bases and J lost 3, with 10 bases in between. The CDR3 DNA sequence: TGTGCCAGCAGTTATCTGGGGCGGACAGATACGCAGTATTTT. Translating gives CASSYLGRTDTQYF.